This T cell receptor beta chain was documented in a study of beta chain features in type 1 diabetes. Whole-study results and caveats: For Type 1 diabetes patients, all four CD4+ subsets carried TCRB CDR3s that were moderately but significantly shorter.

It was one heparinised blood draw, averaging roughly 0.11 L, that each donor gave. Notes on this clone: What it binds is not known.

The CDR3 length is 15 residues. V was cut by 5 bases and J by 4 bases, with 15 bases left in between. Germline CDR1 and CDR2: SEHNR and FQNEAQ (reference sequence). Reverse transcribing all isolated RNA meant expressed TCRB transcripts were sequenced. The protocol was immunoSEQ multiplex PCR, while the TCRdb copy is restricted to in-frame clones and leaves out a portion. The sample gives about 250,000 clones, less than 15% of which show up once; about 0.026% is in the top ten. V usage is TRBV7-9 and J usage is TRBJ1-5; perhaps TRBD1 as D (6 bases). The clonotype comes from a woman aged 40 to 50 in good health. The sequenced material came from naive CD4+ T cells from blood. The CDR3 loop is CASSTQGSRNQPQHF. DNA for the CDR3: TGTGCCAGCAGCACACAGGGATCAAGGAATCAGCCCCAGCATTTT.